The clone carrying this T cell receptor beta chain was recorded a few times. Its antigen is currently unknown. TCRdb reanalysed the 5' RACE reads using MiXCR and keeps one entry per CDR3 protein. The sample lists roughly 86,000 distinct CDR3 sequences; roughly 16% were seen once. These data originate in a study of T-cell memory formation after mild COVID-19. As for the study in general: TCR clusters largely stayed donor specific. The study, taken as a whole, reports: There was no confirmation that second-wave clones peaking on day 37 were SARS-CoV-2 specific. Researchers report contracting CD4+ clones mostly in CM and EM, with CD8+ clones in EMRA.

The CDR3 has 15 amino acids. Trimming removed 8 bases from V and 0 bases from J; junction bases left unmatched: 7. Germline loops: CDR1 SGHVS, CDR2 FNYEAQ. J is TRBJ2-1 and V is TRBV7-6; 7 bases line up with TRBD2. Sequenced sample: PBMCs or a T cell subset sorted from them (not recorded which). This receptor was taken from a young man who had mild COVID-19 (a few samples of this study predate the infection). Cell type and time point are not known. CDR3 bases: TGTGCCAGCTGGGGAGGGGCCTCCTCCTACAATGAGCAGTTCTTC. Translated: CASWGGASSYNEQFF.